Listed below are T cell receptor beta chains from one sample, sequenced in a study of molecular identifiers for immune sequencing clone quantification. TCRdb fed the PCR reads into MiXCR, producing one record per CDR3 protein. The sample has tens of thousands of distinct CDR3 sequences, about 23% seen once. The sequenced sample consisted of naive CD8+ T cells from blood, with Jurkat cell RNA spiked in. The receptors stem from a human donor in good health. Some libraries in this study had Jurkat cell RNA spiked in. Each CDR3 is given with its conserved first and last residue. Fields, in order: V gene, D gene, clone size, J gene, CDR3 DNA, CDR3 protein. The D gene is left open where the match is weak. Only some rows state a clone size, as once, few, many or a class for expanded clones.

V: TRBV4-3
D: .
size: few
J: TRBJ2-2
DNA: TGCGCCAGCAGCCAAGATTACATAGAGGCCGGGGAGCTGTTTTTT
CDR3: CASSQDYIEAGELFF

V: TRBV4-3
D: .
size: .
J: TRBJ2-2
DNA: TGCGCCAGCAGCCAAGATCACCAAGGGCTGAACACCGGGGAGCCGTTTTTT
CDR3: CASSQDHQGLNTGEPFF

V: TRBV28
D: TRBD1
size: .
J: TRBJ2-4
DNA: TGTGCCAGCAGTTTCCCAACAGGGGGCTCTAAAAACATTCAGTACTTC
CDR3: CASSFPTGGSKNIQYF

V: TRBV11-2
D: .
size: few
J: TRBJ2-7
DNA: TGTGCCAGCAGCTTAGGAGCGGCCGCTCCCTACGAGCAGTACTTC
CDR3: CASSLGAAAPYEQYF

V: TRBV7-6
D: .
size: .
J: TRBJ2-7
DNA: TGTGCCAGCAGCCCGCCGAGGGCCCACGAGCAGTACTTC
CDR3: CASSPPRAHEQYF

V: TRBV2
D: TRBD2
size: many
J: TRBJ2-7
DNA: TGTGCCACCACCGGGACTAGCGGGGGCCCCACCTACGAGCAGTACTTC
CDR3: CATTGTSGGPTYEQYF

V: TRBV5-1
D: TRBD1
size: many
J: TRBJ1-1
DNA: TGCGCCAGCAGCTTGGAGGACAGGGGGCTGAGAACTGAAGCTTTCTTT
CDR3: CASSLEDRGLRTEAFF

V: TRBV15
D: TRBD1
size: few
J: TRBJ1-1
DNA: TGTGCCACCAGCGAGACAGGGCTCGAGAACACTGAAGCTTTCTTT
CDR3: CATSETGLENTEAFF

V: TRBV19
D: .
size: many
J: TRBJ1-1
DNA: TGTGCCAGTAATGTTTTGGGGCCAGTATCCAACACTGAAGCTTTCTTT
CDR3: CASNVLGPVSNTEAFF

V: TRBV20-1
D: TRBD2
size: many
J: TRBJ2-2
DNA: TGCAGTGCTAGGAGAGCGGGAGAGATGGGCACCGGGGAGCTGTTTTTT
CDR3: CSARRAGEMGTGELFF

V: TRBV27
D: .
size: few
J: TRBJ2-2
DNA: TGTGCCAGCGGGTTAGGACCGAACACCGGGGAGCTGTTTTTT
CDR3: CASGLGPNTGELFF

V: TRBV9
D: .
size: many
J: TRBJ1-2
DNA: TGTGCCAGCAGCCCGAATACCGATGGCTACACCTTC
CDR3: CASSPNTDGYTF

V: TRBV6-6
D: .
size: few
J: TRBJ2-5
DNA: TGTGCCAGCACCAAAGGGCGGCAAGAGACCCAGTACTTC
CDR3: CASTKGRQETQYF

V: TRBV12-3/TRBV12-4
D: TRBD2
size: few
J: TRBJ2-3
DNA: TGTGCCAGCAGCGGGACTAGCGATTTGTGGGATACGCAGTATTTT
CDR3: CASSGTSDLWDTQYF

V: TRBV28
D: TRBD1
size: .
J: TRBJ2-5
DNA: TGTGCCAGCAGTTTGACAGGGTCTCGGGGGACCCAGTACTTC
CDR3: CASSLTGSRGTQYF

V: TRBV6-2/TRBV6-3
D: .
size: .
J: TRBJ2-7
DNA: TGTGCCAGCAGCCTGGGGCAGGGGAACAACGGGCAGTACTTC
CDR3: CASSLGQGNNGQYF

V: TRBV7-9
D: TRBD2
size: .
J: TRBJ2-3
DNA: TGTGCCAGTTCGGGGGGTAGAAACGCAGATACGCAGTATTTT
CDR3: CASSGGRNADTQYF

V: TRBV4-1
D: .
size: many
J: TRBJ2-5
DNA: TGCGCCAGCAGCCAAGAACCCAGGGAACAAGAGACCCAGTACTTC
CDR3: CASSQEPREQETQYF

V: TRBV20-1
D: .
size: few
J: TRBJ2-7
DNA: TGCAGTGCCGACGGCTCATCTGGGTCCTACAAGCAGTACTTC
CDR3: CSADGSSGSYKQYF

V: TRBV20-1
D: TRBD1
size: .
J: TRBJ2-2
DNA: TGCAGTGCTAGGTCGAGTACGGACAGGGGCAAAAAGAACACCGGGGAGCTGTTTTTT
CDR3: CSARSSTDRGKKNTGELFF

V: TRBV9
D: TRBD2
size: .
J: TRBJ2-3
DNA: TGTGCCAGCAGCGGCCCTAGCGGGGGAAGCACAGATACGCAGTATTTT
CDR3: CASSGPSGGSTDTQYF

V: TRBV7-9
D: .
size: many
J: TRBJ1-1
DNA: TGTGCCAGCAGCCCGCCCGGGGGGGCCGTCACTGAAGCTTTCTTT
CDR3: CASSPPGGAVTEAFF

V: TRBV29-1
D: .
size: .
J: TRBJ1-2
DNA: TGCAGCGTTGATGATACTATCTATGGCTACACCTTC
CDR3: CSVDDTIYGYTF

V: TRBV30
D: .
size: once
J: TRBJ2-4
DNA: TGTGCCTGGAGTGTACTGCTCGGAGGGACCAAAAACATTCAGTACTTC
CDR3: CAWSVLLGGTKNIQYF

V: TRBV5-6
D: .
size: many
J: TRBJ2-6
DNA: TGTGCCAGCAGCTTTCTCTACATCTCTGGGGCCAACGTCCTGACTTTC
CDR3: CASSFLYISGANVLTF

V: TRBV19
D: TRBD1
size: .
J: TRBJ2-3
DNA: TGTGCCAGTAGTATCACAGGGGGATACACAGATACGCAGTATTTT
CDR3: CASSITGGYTDTQYF

V: TRBV6-1
D: TRBD1
size: .
J: TRBJ1-5
DNA: TGTGCCAGCAGTGAAGAAATTGGAGACAGGGGGCATCAGCCCCAGCATTTT
CDR3: CASSEEIGDRGHQPQHF